The 32 T cell receptor beta chains reported below all come from one sample, sequenced in a study of blood T cell repertoires in COVID-19. Profiled with immunoSEQ multiplex PCR; TCRdb holds only in-frame clones, not every one. The table lists approximately 49,000 clones, just under 90% of them singletons, with approximately 3.8% in the top ten. Sequenced sample: peripheral blood. These receptors were collected from a man aged 45 to 65 with acute or convalescent COVID-19.

The V and J genes are TRBV6-2 or TRBV6-3 and TRBJ2-5; the match to TRBD1 covers 7 bases. The germline CDR1 and CDR2 sequences are MNHEY and SVGEGT. The CDR3 runs 12 residues. J gave up 5 bases and V 4 bases, and 1 base lay outside the gene matches. The CDR3 DNA reads TGTGCCAGCAGTTCGACAGGGGAGACCCAGTACTTC. It encodes CASSSTGETQYF.

The rearrangement links TRBV19 to TRBJ2-7; D is possibly TRBD1 (6 bases). The CDR3 consists of 15 residues. V lost 4 bases to trimming and J lost 4 bases, with 17 bases between them. From germline, CDR1 is LNHDA and CDR2 SQIVND (reference sequence). Here the CDR3 reads CASSTPARGPYEQYF. CDR3 sequence (DNA): TGTGCCAGTAGTACACCCGCCAGGGGACCATACGAGCAGTACTTC.

Here the CDR3 DNA reads TGTGCCAGCAGCCGTACTAGCGGGGGGGCATATGATACGCAGTATTTT. It codes for CASSRTSGGAYDTQYF. V and J are TRBV4-2 and TRBJ2-3; 13 bases are shared with TRBD2. The V segment lost 4 bases and the J segment 6 bases; nucleotides outside the gene matches: 7. The CDR3 sequence is 16 residues long. CDR1 LGHNA and CDR2 YNFKEQ come from the germline V gene.

This clone was counted between two and nine times. The J gene is TRBJ2-1, the V gene TRBV24-1; 9 bases map to TRBD2. V lost 9 bases to trimming and J lost 8 bases; unmatched junction nucleotides: 7. CDR3 length equals 13 residues. Germline assignment: CDR1 KGHDR and CDR2 SFDVKD. The CDR3 sequence is CATWTSVEDEQFF. In DNA, the CDR3 is TGTGCCACCTGGACTAGCGTGGAGGATGAGCAGTTCTTC.

The CDR3 bases are TGTGCCAGCTCACCAAGGCAGGGTGTTAATGAGCAGTTCTTC. Translating gives CASSPRQGVNEQFF. The chain uses TRBV18 and TRBJ2-1, with D maybe TRBD1 (5 bases). The V end lost 2 bases, the J end lost 7 bases, and 12 bases lay between the germline ends. Germline assignment: CDR1 KGHSH and CDR2 LQKENI. This CDR3 contains 14 residues.

CDR3 sequence reads: CASSFGTSVTYEQYF. DNA for the CDR3: TGTGCCAGCAGTTTTGGGACTAGCGTAACCTACGAGCAGTACTTC. The genes are TRBV27 and TRBJ2-7, with 10 positions matching TRBD2. Germline-derived CDR1 and CDR2 are MNHEY and SMNVEV (reference sequence). The CDR3 sequence is 15 residues long. V dropped 3 bases and J dropped 2; count of bases not matched to a gene: 4.

In this sample, this clone turned up once. The V gene is TRBV9, the J gene TRBJ1-3, with 8 bases that match TRBD1. The CDR3 is made up of 16 amino acids. Per germline, CDR1 SGDLS and CDR2 YYNGEE. The V segment lost 3 bases and the J segment 0 bases; nucleotides outside the gene matches: 5. This CDR3 reads CASSGWTGLSGNTIYF. The CDR3 nucleotides are TGTGCCAGCAGCGGGTGGACAGGGCTCTCTGGAAACACCATATATTTT.

V gene TRBV27 combines with J gene TRBJ1-2; no clear D gene. The CDR3 runs 14 residues. The germline V gene has CDR1 MNHEY and CDR2 SMNVEV (reference sequence). The V end was cut by 6 bases, the J end by 8 bases, with 19 bases between. The CDR3 region is CASSPVGRASGYTF. CDR3 coding DNA: TGTGCCAGCAGCCCCGTCGGGAGAGCGTCGGGCTACACCTTC.

This clone was picked up a small number of times. The chain joins TRBV20-1 to TRBJ1-5; TRBD1 is a possible D gene (6 bases). The CDR3 has 16 residues. The germline CDR1 and CDR2 sequences are DFQATT and SNEGSKA (reference sequence). Trimming pared 3 bases from V and 1 base from J, leaving 16 bases between. CDR3 nucleotide sequence: TGCAGTGCTAGTGCCACAGGGCATCCCAGCAATCAGCCCCAGCATTTT. Its translation is CSASATGHPSNQPQHF.

The rearrangement joins TRBV19 to TRBJ1-4, with TRBD1 as a possible D gene (6 bases). Germline V gene lookup returns CDR1 LNHDA and CDR2 SQIVND (reference sequence). The CDR3 sequence is 16 residues long. Trimming stripped 8 bases from V and 0 bases from J, with 16 bases between. CDR3 DNA: TGTGCCAGTTTGGACAGCGCTATTGCAACTAATGAAAAACTGTTTTTT. Translated: CASLDSAIATNEKLFF.

The chain uses TRBV27 and TRBJ2-7; tentative D call: TRBD2 (6 bases). CDR1 is MNHEY and CDR2 is SMNVEV in the germline V gene (reference sequence). Trimming cost V 4 bases and J 1 base, with 8 bases left between them. The CDR3 has 13 amino acids. CDR3 loop: CASSSGTSYEQYF. In DNA, the CDR3 is TGTGCCAGCAGTTCCGGGACTTCCTACGAGCAGTACTTC.

The V and J genes are TRBV9 and TRBJ2-1, with 9 nucleotides matching TRBD2. The J segment lost 9 bases and the V segment lost 4 bases, leaving 8 bases of the junction unmatched. The length of the CDR3 is 14 residues. Germline lookup yields CDR1 SGDLS and CDR2 YYNGEE. In DNA, the CDR3 is TGTGCCAGCAGCCCCGGTAGCGGGAGTTCTGAGCAGTTCTTC. Amino acid sequence: CASSPGSGSSEQFF.

This clone was observed a handful of times. The gene calls are TRBV6-4 and TRBJ2-3; 11 bases agree with TRBD2. This CDR3 contains 15 residues. Germline V gives CDR1 MRHNA, CDR2 SNTAGT. The V segment lost 5 bases and the J segment 6 bases; nucleotides outside the gene matches: 7. The CDR3 spells CASSRLAGTADTQYF. In nucleotides, the CDR3 is TGTGCCAGCAGTAGACTAGCGGGGACTGCGGATACGCAGTATTTT.

The gene calls are TRBV6-5 and TRBJ1-6; D remains unclear. Germline CDR1 is MNHEY and CDR2 is SVGAGI. With 5 bases removed from V and 9 bases from J, the gap between germline ends came to 17 bases. The CDR3 length is 15 residues. The CDR3 protein is CASSRYNPAGSPLHF. CDR3 bases: TGTGCCAGCAGTCGGTATAACCCGGCGGGTTCACCCCTCCACTTT.

This clone was counted between two and nine times. The V gene is TRBV23-1, the J gene TRBJ2-7; tentative D call: TRBD1 (5 bases). TRBV23-1 is given ORF status, its function remaining uncertain. The ends were cut back, 9 bases at V and 4 bases at J, with 31 bases in the middle. The CDR3 spans 18 residues. CDR3 sequence (DNA): TGCGCCAGTAACCTGGACACGGCAGACACCCGCCCAATTTACGAGCAGTACTTC. It encodes CASNLDTADTRPIYEQYF.

J is TRBJ2-2 and V is TRBV15; D remains unclear. Trimming removed 0 bases from V and 4 bases from J, with 6 bases in between. Germline CDR1 is LNHNV and CDR2 is YYDKDF (reference sequence). The CDR3 is 14 residues long. The CDR3 nucleotides are TGTGCCACCAGCAGAGAGGCTAGCACCGGGGAGCTGTTTTTT. Amino acid sequence: CATSREASTGELFF.

This chain joins TRBV7-9 and TRBJ1-1; TRBD1 matches 7 bases. With V trimmed by 5 bases and J by 1 base, 7 bases remained unmatched. The CDR3 runs to 15 residues. Looked up from germline, CDR1 is SEHNR and CDR2 is FQNEAQ (reference sequence). CDR3 loop: CASSLRDSANTEAFF. Here the CDR3 DNA reads TGTGCCAGCAGCCTTCGGGACAGTGCGAACACTGAAGCTTTCTTT.

The chain couples TRBV7-8 to TRBJ2-3, with a tentative D call TRBD2 (5 bases). Trimming pared 0 bases from V and 0 bases from J, leaving 7 bases between. CDR1 is SGHVS, CDR2 FQNEAQ, per germline. This CDR3 is built from 15 residues. CDR3 residues: CASSLAGGSTDTQYF. CDR3 in DNA: TGTGCCAGCAGCTTAGCCGGCGGGAGCACAGATACGCAGTATTTT. The whole variable domain, remainder taken from reference TRBV7-8 and TRBJ2-3, is GAGVSQSPRYKVAKRGQDVALRCDPISGHVSLFWYQQALGQGPEFLTYFQNEAQLDKSGLPSDRFFAERPEGSVSTLKIQRTQQEDSAVYLCASSLAGGSTDTQYFGPGTRLTVL.

This clone occurred a few times. This chain uses TRBV7-9 with TRBJ1-6; possible D gene TRBD1, 5 bases. The germline V and J ends were trimmed by 7 bases and 8 bases, with 15 bases remaining between them. This CDR3 comprises 14 residues. Germline V lookup: CDR1 SEHNR, CDR2 FQNEAQ (reference sequence). CDR3 amino acids: CASTLGGGDSPLHF. The DNA of the CDR3 is TGTGCCAGCACGCTGGGGGGAGGTGATTCACCCCTCCACTTT.

This clone was seen only once. The gene calls are TRBV2 and TRBJ1-5; D perhaps matches TRBD1 (6 bases). Germline lookup yields CDR1 SNHLY and CDR2 FYNNEI. Trimming left V 4 bases short and J 3 bases short, with 10 bases between. The CDR3 contains 14 residues. The CDR3 here is CASSADSPNQPQHF. In nucleotides, the CDR3 is TGTGCCAGCAGTGCGGACAGTCCCAATCAGCCCCAGCATTTT.

The rearrangement uses TRBV6-5 and TRBJ1-1, with 8 nucleotides matching TRBD1. V gave up 6 bases and J gave up 0 bases; unmatched junction bases: 0. CDR1 and CDR2 (germline): MNHEY, SVGAGI. CDR3 length: 13 amino acids. The chain's CDR3 is CASRDRVNTEAFF. CDR3 nucleotide sequence: TGTGCCAGCAGGGACAGGGTGAACACTGAAGCTTTCTTT.

The chain recombines TRBV29-1 with TRBJ1-2; no clear D. V was pared by 3 bases and J by 4 bases, with 9 bases between. The CDR3 spans 12 residues. Germline loops: CDR1 SQVTM, CDR2 ANQGSEA. In nucleotides, the CDR3 is TGCAGCGTTGACAGAAACCCCTATGGCTACACCTTC. Its protein is CSVDRNPYGYTF.

The chain uses TRBV7-2 and TRBJ1-5; weak D call: TRBD1 (6 bases). V was trimmed by 3 bases and J by 1 base, leaving 10 bases between them. This CDR3 is 15 amino acids long. Looked up from germline, CDR1 is SGHTA and CDR2 is FQGNSA. For the CDR3, the DNA is TGTGCCAGCAGCTTTCTAACAGGGAGCAATCAGCCCCAGCATTTT. Its protein product is CASSFLTGSNQPQHF. Based on the CDR3 plus reference TRBV7-2 and TRBJ1-5, the full variable domain is GAGVSQSPSNKVTEKGKDVELRCDPISGHTALYWYRQSLGQGLEFLIYFQGNSAPDKSGLPSDRFSAERTGGSVSTLTIQRTQQEDSAVYLCASSFLTGSNQPQHFGDGTRLSIL.

V gene TRBV19 combines with J gene TRBJ1-5; TRBD1 agrees at 9 bases. This CDR3 is built from 14 residues. Germline V CDR1 and CDR2: LNHDA, SQIVND (reference sequence). Trimming removed 8 bases from V and 11 bases from J; junction bases left unmatched: 13. CDR3 residues: CASQWDRVGQAQHF. The CDR3 DNA sequence: TGTGCCAGTCAATGGGACAGGGTAGGACAGGCCCAGCATTTT.

This clone was counted once. The chain recombines TRBV5-1 with TRBJ1-1, with TRBD1 matching over 10 bases. Trimming removed 2 bases from V and 5 bases from J; junction bases left unmatched: 9. The CDR3 spans 16 residues. The V gene's germline CDR1 is SGHRS and CDR2 YFSETQ. This CDR3 reads CASSLIGTGAGTEAFF. CDR3 coding DNA: TGCGCCAGCAGCTTAATCGGGACAGGGGCAGGGACTGAAGCTTTCTTT. The full variable domain, completed using reference TRBV5-1 and TRBJ1-1, is KAGVTQTPRYLIKTRGQQVTLSCSPISGHRSVSWYQQTPGQGLQFLFEYFSETQRNKGNFPGRFSGRQFSNSRSEMNVSTLELGDSALYLCASSLIGTGAGTEAFFGQGTRLTVV.

The CDR3 DNA follows: TGTGCCAGCAGCCTTGGACAGACGGATCAGCCCCAGCATTTT. Its translation: CASSLGQTDQPQHF. V gene TRBV3-1 (or the pseudogene TRBV3-2) combines with J gene TRBJ1-5, with D possibly matching TRBD1 (6 bases). V was trimmed by 4 bases and J by 5 bases, leaving 12 bases between them. Germline V gene sequence: CDR1 LGHDT, CDR2 YNNKEL (reference sequence). This CDR3 is 14 amino acids long.

About this clone itself: An end of the junction differs from the germline gene, which may be a read error. The chain couples TRBV7-7 to TRBJ2-5, with 11 bases fitting TRBD2. Per germline, CDR1 SSHAT and CDR2 FNYEAQ (reference sequence). The CDR3 sequence is 19 residues long. CDR3 amino acids: CASSLNPDSSGGPQETQYF. CDR3 DNA sequence: TGTGCTAGCAGCTTAAATCCGGACTCTAGCGGGGGGCCCCAAGAGACCCAGTACTTC.

The chain's CDR3 is CASSLGDREIQPQHF. CDR3 nucleotide sequence: TGTGCCAGCAGTTTAGGGGACAGGGAGATTCAGCCCCAGCATTTT. This chain links TRBV28 with TRBJ1-5, with 9 bases that match TRBD1. The V gene end was trimmed by 2 bases and the J gene end by 6 bases; junction bases not matched to a gene: 5. The CDR3 totals 15 residues. In germline, CDR1 is MDHEN, CDR2 SYDVKM.

The chain recombines TRBV4-1 with TRBJ1-6; 10 bases are shared with TRBD1. Germline CDR1 is MGHRA and CDR2 is YSYEKL. The CDR3 is 15 amino acids. V shed 3 bases, J shed 4 bases, and the junction held 0 bases outside the gene matches. DNA of the CDR3: TGCGCCAGCAGCCAGGGACAGGGGTATAATTCACCCCTCCACTTT. Translation: CASSQGQGYNSPLHF.

This clone was found a few times. V is TRBV7-9 and J is TRBJ2-1; TRBD1 matches at 8 bases. CDR3 size: 15 residues. The trim removed 3 bases at V and 7 bases at J, leaving 8 bases unmatched. The germline V gene has CDR1 SEHNR and CDR2 FQNEAQ (reference sequence). CDR3 DNA: TGTGCCAGCAGCTTGCGGGACAGGAGTAAAAATGAGCAGTTCTTC. Amino acids: CASSLRDRSKNEQFF.

The sample holds one count of this clone. The V gene is TRBV6-4, the J gene TRBJ2-2, with 8 positions matching TRBD1. The CDR3 runs 16 residues. Germline V gene lookup returns CDR1 MRHNA and CDR2 SNTAGT. Germline trimming cut 2 bases from V and 4 bases from J; bases unmatched to any gene: 6. CDR3 DNA sequence: TGTGCCAGCAGTGACATCCGACAGGGGAGCACCGGGGAGCTGTTTTTT. It translates to CASSDIRQGSTGELFF.

This chain connects TRBV4-1 to TRBJ1-1; TRBD1 aligns across 9 bases. V gave up 5 bases and J gave up 4 bases; unmatched junction bases: 8. The CDR3 has 15 residues. CDR1 is MGHRA and CDR2 is YSYEKL in the germline V gene. The CDR3 nucleotides read TGCGCCAGCAGCAAACAGGGGGCGGATCGCACTGAAGCTTTCTTT. Translating gives CASSKQGADRTEAFF.